This TCR beta chain came from a study of technical replicates of blood from a handful of donors. The repertoire was sequenced with immunoSEQ multiplex PCR; TCRdb's copy has only in-frame clones and lacks some. The sample shows approximately 89,000 clones, around 95% of them seen only once. CDR3 length: 13 residues. V lost 2 bases and J lost 4, with 8 bases in between. Germline assignment: CDR1 MRHNA and CDR2 SNTAGT. Input material: T cells isolated from PBMCs. The gene calls are TRBV6-4 and TRBJ1-1; tentative D call: TRBD1 (5 bases). The sequence was collected from a human donor in good health. CDR3 sequence (DNA): TGTGCCAGCAGTGACCAGGGTGGCACTGAAGCTTTCTTT. It codes for CASSDQGGTEAFF.